Sequencing of this T cell receptor beta chain was carried out in a study of T cells in tuberculosis. Regarding time point: new active TB diagnosis, blood taken before or within 7 days of starting treatment. Assay: immunoSEQ multiplex PCR; the TCRdb copy retains only in-frame clones and omits some. The sample holds about 38,000 clones, approximately 94% seen once. Germline V gene data show CDR1 as MDHEN and CDR2 as SYDVKM. V shed 3 bases and J 3 bases; nucleotides not matched to a gene: 4. The CDR3 spans 16 residues. The clonotype originates from an adult with tuberculosis. This chain joins TRBV28 and TRBJ2-3; TRBD2 matches at 12 bases. The sample in question was PBMCs, obtained at tuberculosis diagnosis. The CDR3 is CASSLSLAGGTDTQYF. The CDR3 bases are TGTGCCAGCAGTTTGTCACTAGCGGGGGGAACAGATACGCAGTATTTT.